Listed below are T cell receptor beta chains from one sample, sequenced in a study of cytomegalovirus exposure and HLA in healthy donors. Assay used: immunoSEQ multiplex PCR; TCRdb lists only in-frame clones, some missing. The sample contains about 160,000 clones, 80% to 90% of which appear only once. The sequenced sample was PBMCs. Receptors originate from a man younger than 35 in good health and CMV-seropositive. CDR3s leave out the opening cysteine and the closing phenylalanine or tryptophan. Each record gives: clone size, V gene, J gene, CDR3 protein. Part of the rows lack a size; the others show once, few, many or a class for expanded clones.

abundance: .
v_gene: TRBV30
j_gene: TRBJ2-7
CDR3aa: AWRGGALEQY

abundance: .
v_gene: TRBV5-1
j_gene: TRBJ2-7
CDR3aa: ASSGGTGLDEQY

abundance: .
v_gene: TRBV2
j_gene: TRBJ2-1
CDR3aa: ASSLVEVGDNEQF

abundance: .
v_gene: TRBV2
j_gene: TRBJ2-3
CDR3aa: ASSEGSGVTDTQY

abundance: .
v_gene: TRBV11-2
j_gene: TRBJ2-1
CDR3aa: ASSQGAGGNNEQF

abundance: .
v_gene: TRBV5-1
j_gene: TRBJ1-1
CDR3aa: ASSLGPQINTEAF

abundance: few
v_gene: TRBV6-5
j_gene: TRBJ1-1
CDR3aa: ASSTEGRKNTEAF

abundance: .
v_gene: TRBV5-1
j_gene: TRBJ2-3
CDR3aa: ASSPEVSGGGTDTQY

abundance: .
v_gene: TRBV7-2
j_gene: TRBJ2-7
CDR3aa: ASSPVPNSYEQY

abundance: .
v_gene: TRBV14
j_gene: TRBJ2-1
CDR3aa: ASSQGESNEQF

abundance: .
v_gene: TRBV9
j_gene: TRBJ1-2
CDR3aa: ASSDNRDRGGYGYT

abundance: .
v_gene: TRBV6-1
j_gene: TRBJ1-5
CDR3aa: ASSGDSLNQPQH

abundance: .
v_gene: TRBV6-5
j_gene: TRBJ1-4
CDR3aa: ASGHQEKLF

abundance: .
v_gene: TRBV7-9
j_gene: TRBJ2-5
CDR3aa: ASSSGDRGSSEQY

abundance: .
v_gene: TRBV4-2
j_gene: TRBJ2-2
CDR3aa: ASSQARLAGGRTGELF

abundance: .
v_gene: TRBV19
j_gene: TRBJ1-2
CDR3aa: ASSMGQNNYGYT

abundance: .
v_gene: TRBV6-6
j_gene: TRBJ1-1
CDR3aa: ASSWGERNTEAF

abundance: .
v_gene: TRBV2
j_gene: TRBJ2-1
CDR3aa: ASSEGWRGYSYNEQF

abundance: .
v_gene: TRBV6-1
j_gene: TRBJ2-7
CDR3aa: ASSEQGQGYEQY

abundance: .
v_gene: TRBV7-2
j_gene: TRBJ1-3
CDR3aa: ASSPRQPLGGNTIY

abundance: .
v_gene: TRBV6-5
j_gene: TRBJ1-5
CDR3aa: ASGQPQH

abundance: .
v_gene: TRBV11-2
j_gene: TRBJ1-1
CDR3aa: ASSLYVDRVLLTEAF

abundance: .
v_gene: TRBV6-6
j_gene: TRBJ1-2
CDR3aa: ASSSDTNYGYT

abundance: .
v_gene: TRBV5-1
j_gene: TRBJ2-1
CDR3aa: ASSLSQGQF

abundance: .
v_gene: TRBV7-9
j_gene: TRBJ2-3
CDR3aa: ASSSRGGSGVITDTQY

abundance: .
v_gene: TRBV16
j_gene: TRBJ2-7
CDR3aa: ASSQSGAEQGRRYEQY

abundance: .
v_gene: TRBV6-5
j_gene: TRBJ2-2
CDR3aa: ASTWTGAGELF

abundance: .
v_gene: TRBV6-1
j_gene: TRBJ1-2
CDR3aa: ANMDGLNYGYT

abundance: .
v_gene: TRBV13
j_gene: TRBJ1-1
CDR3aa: ASSQDRAKAF

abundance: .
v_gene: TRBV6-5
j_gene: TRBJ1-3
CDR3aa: ASSRDMGNTIY

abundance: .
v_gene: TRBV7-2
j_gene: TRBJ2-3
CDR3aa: ASSPRGDTQY

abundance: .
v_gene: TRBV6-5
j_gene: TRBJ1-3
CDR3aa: ASSYSAYLSGNTIY

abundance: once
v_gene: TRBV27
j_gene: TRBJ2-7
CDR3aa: ASSLSPLAVTGRNEQY

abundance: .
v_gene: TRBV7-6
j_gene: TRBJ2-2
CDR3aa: ASSLVASGGALLGELF

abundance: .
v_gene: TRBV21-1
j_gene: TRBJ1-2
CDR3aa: ASSKYRFNYGYT

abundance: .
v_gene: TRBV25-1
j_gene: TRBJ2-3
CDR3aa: ASSESHSTDTQY

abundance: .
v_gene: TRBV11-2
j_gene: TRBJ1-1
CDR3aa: ASSSSGTGVAEAF

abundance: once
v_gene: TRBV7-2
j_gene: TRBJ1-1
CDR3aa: ASSAIASGMNTEAF

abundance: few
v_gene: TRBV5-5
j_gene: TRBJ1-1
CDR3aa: ASSLGENTEAF

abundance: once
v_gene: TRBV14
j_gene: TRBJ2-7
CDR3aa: ASGQGPYEQY

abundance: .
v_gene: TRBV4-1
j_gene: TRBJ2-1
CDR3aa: ASSHPPRTGSNEQF

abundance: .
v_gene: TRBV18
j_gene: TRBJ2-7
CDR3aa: ASSWDSLSSYEQY

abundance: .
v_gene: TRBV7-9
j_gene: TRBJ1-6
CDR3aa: ASSLAGQGLSSYNSPLH

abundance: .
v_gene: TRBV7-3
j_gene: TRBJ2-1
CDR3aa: ASSPQAGGLSNEQF

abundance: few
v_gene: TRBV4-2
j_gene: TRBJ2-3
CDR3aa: ASKSGGAETDTQY

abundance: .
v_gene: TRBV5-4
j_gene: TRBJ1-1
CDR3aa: ASSPGGDRNTEAF

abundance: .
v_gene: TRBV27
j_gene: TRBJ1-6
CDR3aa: ASSLYDRPPLH

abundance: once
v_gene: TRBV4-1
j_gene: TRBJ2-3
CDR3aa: ASSQDLAAGSYTDTQY